Reported below is one TCR beta chain. The germline V and J ends were trimmed by 7 bases and 5 bases, with 14 bases remaining between them. The V gene's germline CDR1 is KGHSH and CDR2 LQKENI. The CDR3 contains 13 residues. This entry comes from a study of shared clonotypes between healthy human individuals. Profiling relied on immunoSEQ multiplex PCR, and the TCRdb table lists in-frame clones only, not all of them. This table holds about 2.4 million clones, roughly nine tenths found once. The chain combines TRBV18 with TRBJ2-5, with D possibly being TRBD1 or TRBD2 (5 bases each). The sample taken for sequencing was naive CD4+ T cells sorted from blood. Subset of the sample: CD45RA+ positively selected. This TCR was recovered from a man between 18 and 35 years old in good health. The CDR3 region is CASFTRGAETQYF. As DNA, the CDR3 is TGTGCCAGCTTTACCAGAGGGGCTGAGACCCAGTACTTC.